These 9 T cell receptor beta chains were sequenced from one sample in a study of cytomegalovirus exposure and HLA in healthy donors. PCR involved 60 Vbeta and 13 Jbeta primers. The protocol was immunoSEQ multiplex PCR, while the TCRdb copy is restricted to in-frame clones and leaves out a portion. This sample has around 110,000 clones; approximately 66% occur once, and the top ten carry under 9%. Sequencing used PBMCs. All receptors derive from a middle-aged woman in good health and CMV-seropositive.

This rearrangement joins TRBV5-1 to TRBJ2-7, with TRBD2 matching 15 bases. Germline-derived CDR1 and CDR2 are SGHRS and YFSETQ. Trimming at V came to 3 bases and at J to 4 bases, leaving 2 bases not matched to a gene. The CDR3 extends over 15 amino acids. CDR3 in amino acids: CASSYGTSGGYEQYF. DNA of the CDR3: TGCGCCAGCAGCTACGGGACTAGCGGGGGGTACGAGCAGTACTTC.

The chain has TRBV6-1 and TRBJ2-7; 7 bases agree with TRBD2. Germline-derived CDR1 and CDR2 are MNHNS and SASEGT. Trimming at V came to 7 bases and at J to 7 bases, leaving 10 bases not matched to a gene. This CDR3 has 13 residues. In DNA form, the CDR3 reads TGTGCCAGCACCCCAGGGCAGGGAGGGGAGCAGTACTTC. It codes for CASTPGQGGEQYF.

J is TRBJ2-7 and V is TRBV10-3, with 14 bases identical to TRBD2. The germline CDR1 and CDR2 sequences are ENHRY and SYGVKD. The CDR3 totals 15 residues. V was pared by 4 bases and J by 7 bases, with 6 bases of the junction left unmatched. The CDR3 bases are TGTGCCATCAGTGGGGGACTAGCGGGAGAAGGAGAGCAGTACTTC. Translation: CAISGGLAGEGEQYF.

This chain links TRBV5-6 with TRBJ2-7; 7 nucleotides match TRBD1. Per germline, CDR1 SGHDT and CDR2 YYEEEE. The CDR3 is 15 amino acids. V lost 1 base, J lost 2 bases, and 6 bases stayed unmatched. The CDR3 DNA is TGTGCCAGCAGCTTGATGGGGCAGGGGGCCTACGAGCAGTACTTC. Its protein product is CASSLMGQGAYEQYF. The whole variable domain, remainder taken from reference TRBV5-6 and TRBJ2-7, is DAGVTQSPTHLIKTRGQQVTLRCSPKSGHDTVSWYQQALGQGPQFIFQYYEEEERQRGNFPDRFSGHQFPNYSSELNVNALLLGDSALYLCASSLMGQGAYEQYFGPGTRLTVT.

Only a few counts were recorded for this clone. The chain carries TRBV9 and TRBJ2-1; the D gene is possibly TRBD2 (7 bases). There are 15 residues in the CDR3. V lost 0 bases and J 7 bases, leaving 14 bases between the germline ends. In germline, CDR1 is SGDLS, CDR2 YYNGEE. This CDR3 reads CASSVGEGGGNEQFF. The DNA of the CDR3 is TGTGCCAGCAGCGTAGGGGAGGGAGGGGGAAATGAGCAGTTCTTC. Variable domain in full (rest from reference TRBV9 and TRBJ2-1): DSGVTQTPKHLITATGQRVTLRCSPRSGDLSVYWYQQSLDQGLQFLIQYYNGEERAKGNILERFSAQQFPDLHSELNLSSLELGDSALYFCASSVGEGGGNEQFFGPGTRLTVL.

This clone showed up just a few times. The CDR3: CASNLLAASNQPQHF. The CDR3 bases are TGTGCCAGCAATCTATTGGCGGCTAGCAATCAGCCCCAGCATTTT. The chain uses TRBV2 and TRBJ1-5, with D unclear. V lost 7 bases, J lost 0 bases, and 13 bases lay in between. CDR3 length equals 15 residues. The V gene's germline CDR1 is SNHLY and CDR2 FYNNEI.

Only a few counts were recorded for this clone. The rearrangement uses TRBV2 and TRBJ1-1, with D possibly being TRBD1 (5 bases). V was trimmed by 8 bases and J by 0 bases, leaving 7 bases between them. Germline loops: CDR1 SNHLY, CDR2 FYNNEI. This CDR3 spans 12 amino acids. CDR3 bases: TGTGCCAGCGGGGGGTTGAACACTGAAGCTTTCTTT. Translated, it gives CASGGLNTEAFF.

This clone was counted between two and nine times. This chain links TRBV10-3 with TRBJ2-7; perhaps TRBD1 as D (6 bases). Trimming cost V 5 bases and J 6 bases, with 14 bases left between them. CDR3 size: 13 residues. Germline-derived CDR1 and CDR2 are ENHRY and SYGVKD. The CDR3 DNA is TGTGCCATCAGTAAGGGGGAGAGCGGCGAGCAGTACTTC. Protein: CAISKGESGEQYF.

V and J are TRBV18 and TRBJ2-7; D is unclear. The germline CDR1 and CDR2 sequences are KGHSH and LQKENI. The CDR3 extends over 15 amino acids. V was cut by 0 bases and J by 0 bases, with 9 bases left in between. The CDR3 reads CASSPPFLSSYEQYF. The CDR3 DNA reads TGTGCCAGCTCACCACCTTTCCTGAGCTCCTACGAGCAGTACTTC.